The clone carrying this T cell receptor (beta chain) was counted a single time. The antigen is unknown. This entry is derived from a study of T cell responses to AZD1222 COVID-19 vaccine. Points from the study as a whole: Clonal diversity may have been underestimated, and the donors were mostly white British, with more females than males.

This CDR3 has 15 residues. CDR1 and CDR2 from the germline V gene are SGDLS and YYNGEE. The V end was cut by 8 bases, the J end by 5 bases, with 19 bases between. The table came from immunoSEQ multiplex PCR; TCRdb's copy has only in-frame clones and leaves some out. Among about 190,000 clones listed, approximately 92% were seen once. Source: peripheral blood, taken on day 0 of AZD1222 vaccination. This TCR was sampled from an adult in good health. The chain combines TRBV9 with TRBJ2-2; no clear D gene. The CDR3 DNA reads as TGTGCCAGTACCCTGGACGCTGGTCTAACCGGGGAGCTGTTTTTT. Its translation: CASTLDAGLTGELFF.